This T cell receptor beta chain was observed in a study of blood T cell repertoires in COVID-19. Study summary: Sample material is recorded as cDNA or gDNA derived from T cells, B-cell-depleted T cells, or PBMCs.

In the source study's methods: The assay estimated nucleated cells by amplifying reference gene primers. Measured with immunoSEQ multiplex PCR; TCRdb has only the in-frame clones, and not every one. The DNA gave D and trimming, while V, J and clone size come from that table. The repertoire holds 200,000 to 300,000 clones, with about 87% as singletons. Germline values: CDR1 SGHRS, CDR2 YFSETQ. This CDR3 spans 17 amino acids. Trimming cost V 1 base and J 7 bases, with 23 bases left between them. Sequencing input: peripheral blood. The chain carries TRBV5-1 and TRBJ1-2; D call uncertain. The TCR comes from a woman in her thirties or forties with acute or convalescent COVID-19. DNA of the CDR3: TGCGCCAGCAGCTTGACGTCCTCGAGGTCCTTGGCGGGTGGCTACACCTTC. Translating gives CASSLTSSRSLAGGYTF. Full variable domain (remainder filled in from reference TRBV5-1 and TRBJ1-2): KAGVTQTPRYLIKTRGQQVTLSCSPISGHRSVSWYQQTPGQGLQFLFEYFSETQRNKGNFPGRFSGRQFSNSRSEMNVSTLELGDSALYLCASSLTSSRSLAGGYTFGSGTRLTVV.